The 13 T cell receptor beta chains reported below all come from one sample, sequenced in a study of blood T cell repertoires in COVID-19. Only in-frame clones appear in the TCRdb table, and some are missing; sequencing was by immunoSEQ multiplex PCR. In the table there are about 67,000 clones, roughly three quarters of which are singletons. The sample consisted of peripheral blood. These receptors were taken from a woman in her fifties or sixties with acute or convalescent COVID-19.

J is TRBJ2-7 and V is TRBV28, with 7 nucleotides matching TRBD1. The CDR3 contains 14 residues. CDR1 and CDR2 from the germline V gene are MDHEN and SYDVKM. The V gene end was trimmed by 3 bases and the J gene end by 2 bases; junction bases not matched to a gene: 4. The CDR3 nucleotides are TGTGCCAGCAGTTTCCCCGGGACAGCCTACGAGCAGTACTTC. This codes for CASSFPGTAYEQYF.

This chain connects TRBV7-2 to TRBJ2-5, with D perhaps matching TRBD2 (6 bases). This CDR3 contains 13 residues. The V end lost 5 bases, the J end lost 7 bases, and 14 bases lay between the germline ends. Germline values: CDR1 SGHTA, CDR2 FQGNSA. The CDR3 nucleotides read TGTGCCAGCAGCCGCGGGACCCTAGGGACCCAGTACTTC. It encodes CASSRGTLGTQYF.

This chain connects TRBV2 to TRBJ2-1; 8 bases align to TRBD2. The CDR3 runs to 16 residues. V trimming: 6 bases; J trimming: 1 base; junction bases outside the gene matches: 8. CDR1 is SNHLY and CDR2 is FYNNEI in the germline V gene. The CDR3, as DNA: TGTGCCAGCAGGGGACTAGACCATTCTTCCTACAATGAGCAGTTCTTC. Residues: CASRGLDHSSYNEQFF.

This clone was seen more than once but under ten times. Here the CDR3 DNA reads TGTGCCAGCAGGTTGCGGGCAAACACTGAAGCTTTCTTT. This encodes CASRLRANTEAFF. The gene calls are TRBV3-1 (or the pseudogene TRBV3-2) and TRBJ1-1; unclear D gene. CDR1 LGHDT and CDR2 YNNKEL come from the germline V gene (reference sequence). V was clipped by 6 bases and J by 2 bases, with 10 bases between them. The CDR3 has 13 residues.

This clone has just a few counts. V is TRBV18 and J is TRBJ1-6, with D possibly matching TRBD1 (6 bases). Germline-derived CDR1 and CDR2 are KGHSH and LQKENI. The CDR3 consists of 16 residues. Trimming removed 2 bases from V and 4 bases from J, with 12 bases in between. The CDR3 loop is CASSPRAGVYNSPLHF. The CDR3 DNA reads as TGTGCCAGCTCACCAAGGGCAGGGGTATATAATTCACCCCTCCACTTT.

V is TRBV9 and J is TRBJ2-3; tentatively, D is TRBD2 (6 bases). The V and J ends lost 6 bases and 2 bases respectively, with 13 bases between them. Germline loops: CDR1 SGDLS, CDR2 YYNGEE. CDR3 length: 14 residues. The DNA for the CDR3 is TGTGCCAGCACCCGGGACTTTCTCACAGATACGCAGTATTTT. Amino acids: CASTRDFLTDTQYF.

This chain connects TRBV7-8 to TRBJ1-1, with 7 nucleotides matching TRBD1. Germline CDR1 and CDR2: SGHVS and FQNEAQ. After removal of 6 bases from V and 1 base from J, the junction contained 8 bases not matched to a gene. The CDR3 length is 15 residues. The CDR3 nucleotides are TGTGCCAGCAGACTACCCGGGACAGCGAACACTGAAGCTTTCTTT. Protein sequence: CASRLPGTANTEAFF.

This sequence joins TRBV7-2 and TRBJ2-2, with 11 bases that match TRBD2. Looked up from germline, CDR1 is SGHTA and CDR2 is FQGNSA. V was clipped by 5 bases and J by 6 bases; unmatched bases: 8. There are 16 residues in the CDR3. The CDR3 sequence is CASSPDSGGAAGELFF. CDR3 DNA: TGTGCCAGCAGCCCGGATAGCGGGGGGGCGGCCGGGGAGCTGTTTTTT.

The chain employs TRBV19 and TRBJ1-2; 8 bases line up with TRBD1. CDR3 length: 14 residues. CDR1 LNHDA and CDR2 SQIVND come from the germline V gene (reference sequence). Unmatched junction bases numbered 14, after V lost 9 bases and J lost 8 bases. This CDR3 reads CASLMGQAREGYTF. The CDR3 DNA follows: TGTGCCAGCCTCATGGGACAGGCAAGGGAAGGCTACACCTTC.

The chain employs TRBV6-2 or TRBV6-3 and TRBJ2-7; possibly TRBD2 for D (6 bases). Between the trimmed V and J ends, which lost 6 bases and 2 bases, there was a span of 17 bases. The V gene's germline CDR1 is MNHEY and CDR2 SVGEGT. The CDR3 length is 15 residues. This CDR3 is CASSSGGFLTYEQYF. CDR3 bases: TGTGCCAGCAGCTCCGGAGGGTTTTTGACCTACGAGCAGTACTTC.

This clone has more than one count but fewer than ten. The chain couples TRBV11-2 to TRBJ2-7; no firm D call. Germline CDR1 reads SGHAT; CDR2 reads FQNNGV. This CDR3 spans 14 amino acids. Trimming cost V 2 bases and J 1 base, with 9 bases left between them. The CDR3 sequence is CASSLMARSYEQYF. The CDR3 region has the DNA TGTGCCAGCAGCTTAATGGCGAGGTCCTACGAGCAGTACTTC.

As to this clone: The sample carries other DNA sequences with the same CDR3. The chain is built from TRBV5-4 and TRBJ2-5; D is possibly TRBD1 (5 bases). Trimming cost V 4 bases and J 2 bases, with 12 bases left between them. Germline V gives CDR1 SGHNT, CDR2 YYREEE (reference sequence). CDR3 length: 14 residues. CDR3 sequence reads: CASSRTGVQETQYF. CDR3 in DNA: TGTGCCAGCAGCCGAACAGGAGTTCAAGAGACCCAGTACTTC.

The rearrangement uses TRBV4-1 and TRBJ2-7, with TRBD1 matching 7 bases. The length of the CDR3 is 17 residues. Germline CDR1 and CDR2: MGHRA and YSYEKL. With V trimmed by 0 bases and J by 5 bases, 13 bases remained unmatched. The CDR3 loop is CASSQDTDRQGVNEQYF. CDR3 nucleotide sequence: TGCGCCAGCAGCCAAGATACCGACCGACAGGGCGTTAACGAGCAGTACTTC.